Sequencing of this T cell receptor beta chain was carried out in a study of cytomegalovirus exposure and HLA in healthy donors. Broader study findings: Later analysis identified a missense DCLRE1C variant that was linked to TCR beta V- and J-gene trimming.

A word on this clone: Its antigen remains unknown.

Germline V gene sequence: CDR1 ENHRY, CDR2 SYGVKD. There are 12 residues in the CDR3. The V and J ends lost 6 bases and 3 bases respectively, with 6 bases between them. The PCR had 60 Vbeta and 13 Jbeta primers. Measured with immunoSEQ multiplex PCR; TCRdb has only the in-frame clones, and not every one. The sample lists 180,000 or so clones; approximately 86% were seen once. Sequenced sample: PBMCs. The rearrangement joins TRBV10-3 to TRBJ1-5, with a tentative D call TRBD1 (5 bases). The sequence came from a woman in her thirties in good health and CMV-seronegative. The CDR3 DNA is TGTGCCATCAGAGGGGACAATCAGCCCCAGCATTTT. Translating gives CAIRGDNQPQHF.